The present T cell receptor beta chain was sequenced within a study of blood T cell repertoires in COVID-19. Profiled with immunoSEQ multiplex PCR; TCRdb holds only in-frame clones, not every one. The sample shows roughly 260,000 clones, about nine tenths of them seen only once. V was clipped by 4 bases and J by 7 bases, with 8 bases between them. Germline CDR1 and CDR2: SGHDN and FVKESK. The CDR3 is made up of 13 amino acids. Sequenced input: peripheral blood. The sequence was obtained from a man aged 40-50 years who had recovered from COVID-19. This chain links TRBV14 with TRBJ1-6, with a possible D match to TRBD1 (5 bases). CDR3 DNA: TGTGCCAGCAGCCCGGGGGTAAATTCACCCCTCCACTTT. Its translation: CASSPGVNSPLHF.